The 31 T cell receptor beta chains in this list originate from one sample, sequenced in a study of T cells in Graves' hyperthyroidism and ophthalmopathy (dated 2019 in TCRdb). Library creation used multiplex PCR. Instrument used: Illumina HiSeq 2000. The TCR beta CDR3 regions were amplified from RNA transcripts. The TCR CDR3 was subjected to a first round of RT-PCR using the HTBI primer set and the Qiagen OneStep RT-PCR kit. Through fastp at Q25 and MiXCR, TCRdb rebuilt clones from the public reads, retaining in-frame beta chains. Here each entry gathers all rows of one CDR3 protein and keeps the most common genes and DNA. The sample has around 620,000 distinct CDR3 sequences on record, approximately 14% of them singletons. 7% to 9% of the sample is taken by the ten largest. The specimen sequenced was blood. Source of these receptors: a young woman with Graves' ophthalmopathy.

Comments on this clonotype: This may come from a read error, since a much larger clone is one base off. This chain joins TRBV7-6 and TRBJ1-1; D is uncertain. With 5 bases removed from V and 5 bases from J, the gap between germline ends came to 21 bases. This CDR3 region has 16 residues. CDR1 is SGHVS, CDR2 FNYEAQ, per germline. CDR3 residues: CASSPLRRLGWTEAFF. For the CDR3, the DNA is TGTGCCAGCAGCCCCCTCAGGAGGCTGGGGTGGACTGAAGCTTTCTTT.

This clonotype was recorded at least ten times. The chain employs TRBV7-2 and TRBJ2-3; 14 nucleotides agree with TRBD2. Germline CDR1 is SGHTA and CDR2 is FQGNSA. Trimming at V came to 2 bases and at J to 0 bases, leaving 1 base not matched to a gene. This CDR3 contains 17 residues. The DNA for the CDR3 is TGTGCCAGCAGCTTACGACTAGCGGGAGGGAGCACAGATACGCAGTATTTT. This gives the protein CASSLRLAGGSTDTQYF.

This clonotype was observed many times. CDR3 nucleotide sequence: TGCAGTGCCGGAGACGTCGGACCCGACTACGAGCAGTACTTC. This sequence encodes CSAGDVGPDYEQYF. This chain joins TRBV20-1 and TRBJ2-7; D remains unclear. CDR3 length: 14 amino acids. Between the trimmed V and J ends, which lost 6 bases and 3 bases, there was a span of 18 bases. Looked up from germline, CDR1 is DFQATT and CDR2 is SNEGSKA (reference sequence).

This clonotype was recorded once. An end of the junction differs from the germline gene, which may be a read error. The chain combines TRBV12-3 or TRBV12-4 with TRBJ2-1; the D gene is possibly TRBD2 (5 bases). This CDR3 has 13 residues. The CDR3 loop is CDSSLTSYNEQFF. DNA for the CDR3: TGTGACAGCAGCCTCACTAGCTACAATGAGCAGTTCTTC.

This clonotype was picked up many times. The V and J genes are TRBV7-6 and TRBJ2-3; 7 nucleotides agree with TRBD2. J gave up 5 bases and V 1 base, and 6 bases lay outside the gene matches. This CDR3 has 15 amino acids. Germline V CDR1 and CDR2: SGHVS, FNYEAQ. The CDR3 DNA follows: TGTGCCAGCAGCTTAGTACCCGGGAGGATAGATACGCAGTATTTT. Protein product: CASSLVPGRIDTQYF.

The sample holds a few counts of this clonotype. J is TRBJ2-7 and V is TRBV11-3, with D perhaps given as TRBD1 or TRBD2 (6 bases each). Germline V gene data show CDR1 as SGHNT and CDR2 as YENEEA. Trimming removed 5 bases from V and 0 bases from J, with 11 bases in between. CDR3 size: 14 residues. For the CDR3, the DNA is TGTGCCAGCAGCAGGAGGGGGAGCTCCTACGAGCAGTACTTC. It is translated as CASSRRGSSYEQYF.

The V call is TRBV2, the J call TRBJ1-3; a weak D match, TRBD1 (5 bases). The CDR3 runs to 15 residues. Germline CDR1 and CDR2: SNHLY and FYNNEI. Trimming removed 6 bases at V and 0 bases at J, with 12 bases between. CDR3 sequence reads: CASREDISSGNTIYF. CDR3 coding DNA: TGTGCCAGCAGAGAGGACATTTCCTCTGGAAACACCATATATTTT.

The chain employs TRBV5-6 and TRBJ2-1; 9 nucleotides agree with TRBD2. The germline gives CDR1 SGHDT, CDR2 YYEEEE. The CDR3 is 15 residues long. Trimming cost V 2 bases and J 4 bases; bases outside gene matches: 4. The chain's CDR3 is CASSFLGLAYNEQFF. The DNA of the CDR3 is TGTGCCAGCAGCTTCCTAGGACTAGCGTACAATGAGCAGTTCTTC.

As for this clonotype: Relative to the germline gene, one junction end is altered; a read error may explain this. The V call is TRBV7-9, the J call TRBJ2-2, with D perhaps given as TRBD1 or TRBD2 (5 bases each). Germline values: CDR1 SEHNR, CDR2 FQNEAQ (reference sequence). The CDR3 runs 17 residues. The CDR3 protein is CASSHSWDLTNTGELFF. The CDR3 DNA sequence: TGTGCCAGCAGCCATTCGTGGGACCTAACTAACACCGGGGAGCTATTTTTT.

This clonotype was observed at least ten times. CDR3 loop: CSAKREISEQYF. In DNA, the CDR3 is TGCAGTGCTAAGCGGGAGATAAGCGAGCAGTACTTC. V usage is TRBV20-1 and J usage is TRBJ2-7; the match to TRBD2 covers 8 bases. J gave up 6 bases and V 4 bases, and 5 bases lay outside the gene matches. The CDR3 spans 12 residues. Germline V lookup: CDR1 DFQATT, CDR2 SNEGSKA (reference sequence).

This clonotype was seen at least ten times. The chain links TRBV28 to TRBJ2-1, with D unclear. There are 14 residues in the CDR3. Germline-derived CDR1 and CDR2 are MDHEN and SYDVKM. V was cut by 4 bases and J by 12 bases, with 19 bases left in between. CDR3 sequence (DNA): TGTGCCAGCAGTTACTTACCGGGCCTCCGGGCGCAGTTCTTC. Translated: CASSYLPGLRAQFF.

The chain combines TRBV7-9 with TRBJ1-3, with D unclear. The germline V gene encodes CDR1 SEHNR and CDR2 FQNEAQ (reference sequence). The CDR3 runs to 16 residues. The V and J ends lost 1 base and 4 bases respectively, with 14 bases between them. The DNA for the CDR3 is TGTGCCAGCAGCTTAGGCGCTGGGCTACAGGGAAACACCATATATTTT. Translating gives CASSLGAGLQGNTIYF.

This clonotype has ten or more counts. V is TRBV15 and J is TRBJ2-7; D is unclear. This CDR3 comprises 15 residues. The germline V and J ends were trimmed by 0 bases and 1 base, with 10 bases remaining between them. Germline CDR1 LNHNV, CDR2 YYDKDF (reference sequence). The CDR3 nucleotides read TGTGCCACCAGCAGAGATAACAGAGAGTCCTACGAGCAGTACTTC. Protein sequence: CATSRDNRESYEQYF.

Regarding this clonotype: The germline gene is not matched at one end of the junction; a read error may be the cause. The rearrangement links TRBV5-1 to TRBJ1-6, with 8 positions matching TRBD1. Looked up from germline, CDR1 is SGHRS and CDR2 is YFSETQ. CDR3 size: 14 residues. CDR3 amino acids: CASRQGDSYSPLHF. In DNA form, the CDR3 reads TGCGCCAGCAGACAGGGGGATAGCTATTCCCCCCTCCACTTT. The whole variable domain, remainder taken from reference TRBV5-1 and TRBJ1-6, is KAGVTQTPRYLIKTRGQQVTLSCSPISGHRSVSWYQQTPGQGLQFLFEYFSETQRNKGNFPGRFSGRQFSNSRSEMNVSTLELGDSALYLCASRQGDSYSPLHFGNGTRLTVT.

This clonotype showed up many times. The rearrangement joins TRBV7-9 to TRBJ2-7, with D tentatively TRBD2 (6 bases). V dropped 2 bases and J dropped 3 bases, with 14 bases sitting between them. The CDR3 runs 15 residues. The germline CDR1 and CDR2 sequences are SEHNR and FQNEAQ (reference sequence). The CDR3 loop is CASSLRAGTIYEQYF. In DNA, the CDR3 is TGTGCCAGCAGCTTAAGGGCGGGAACGATCTACGAGCAGTACTTC.

There are many counts of this clonotype. This chain links TRBV11-2 with TRBJ2-7; 8 nucleotides match TRBD1. Looked up from germline, CDR1 is SGHAT and CDR2 is FQNNGV. V was clipped by 0 bases and J by 3 bases; unmatched bases: 7. The CDR3 consists of 16 residues. This CDR3 reads CASSLDRGTGLYEQYF. DNA of the CDR3: TGTGCCAGCAGCTTAGATCGCGGGACAGGACTCTACGAGCAGTACTTC. The whole variable domain, filled in from reference TRBV11-2 and TRBJ2-7, reads EAGVAQSPRYKIIEKRQSVAFWCNPISGHATLYWYQQILGQGPKLLIQFQNNGVVDDSQLPKDRFSAERLKGVDSTLKIQPAKLEDSAVYLCASSLDRGTGLYEQYFGPGTRLTVT.

The chain has TRBV6-1 and TRBJ1-4, with 7 bases matching TRBD1. Looked up from germline, CDR1 is MNHNS and CDR2 is SASEGT. CDR3 length equals 14 residues. The ends lost 2 bases at V and 8 bases at J; junction bases unmatched: 5. Written as DNA, the CDR3 is TGTGCCAGCAGTGAAAGTGGACAGGTGGAAAAACTGTTTTTT. Translated: CASSESGQVEKLFF.

The chain employs TRBV4-1 and TRBJ2-2; the match to TRBD2 covers 8 bases. The germline V gene has CDR1 MGHRA and CDR2 YSYEKL. The CDR3 is 13 residues long. V lost 0 bases and J lost 16; bases outside the gene matches: 7. CDR3 bases: TGCGCCAGCAGCCAAGAACGTAGCGGGGCCTCGTTTTTT. Protein product: CASSQERSGASFF.

This clonotype has more than one count but fewer than ten. The gene calls are TRBV27 and TRBJ2-7; the match to TRBD1 covers 12 bases. Germline V gives CDR1 MNHEY, CDR2 SMNVEV (reference sequence). The CDR3 has 15 residues. The J segment lost 7 bases and the V segment lost 4 bases, leaving 8 bases of the junction unmatched. The CDR3 loop is CASSSPGDRGPEQYF. As DNA, the CDR3 is TGTGCCAGCAGTTCCCCCGGGGACAGGGGGCCTGAGCAGTACTTC.

In this sample, this clonotype turned up a few times. The chain employs TRBV20-1 and TRBJ2-4; D remains unclear. The V end was cut by 5 bases, the J end by 0 bases, with 8 bases between. The V gene's germline CDR1 is DFQATT and CDR2 SNEGSKA (reference sequence). The CDR3 has 13 amino acids. CDR3 coding DNA: TGCAGTGCTTGGCAGGAAGCCAAAAACATTCAGTACTTC. Its protein product is CSAWQEAKNIQYF.

There are many counts of this clonotype. A much larger clone is a single base away; this may be a read error. The genes are TRBV12-5 and TRBJ1-1; D gene uncertain. The germline gives CDR1 LGHNT, CDR2 FRNRAP. The germline V and J ends were trimmed by 6 bases and 2 bases, with 4 bases remaining between them. This CDR3 contains 11 residues. CDR3 loop: CASGGNTEAFF. In nucleotides, the CDR3 is TGTGCTAGTGGAGGCAACACTGAAGCTTTCTTT.

This clonotype was detected a few times. The chain is built from TRBV4-1 and TRBJ1-2; D not resolved. Germline CDR1 and CDR2: MGHRA and YSYEKL. There are 16 residues in the CDR3. Trimming pared 0 bases from V and 2 bases from J, leaving 13 bases between. CDR3 nucleotides: TGCGCCAGCAGCCAAGATTGGAACGTTCGGAACTATGGCTACACCTTC. This encodes CASSQDWNVRNYGYTF.

This clonotype was counted ten times or more. V is TRBV6-2 or TRBV6-3 and J is TRBJ2-1; 9 bases line up with TRBD2. CDR1 and CDR2 (germline): MNHEY, SVGEGT. This CDR3 contains 14 residues. V was pared by 5 bases and J by 9 bases, with 8 bases of the junction left unmatched. DNA of the CDR3: TGTGCCAGCAGTGGGACTAGCTTCCCAGGTGAGCAGTTCTTC. Translation: CASSGTSFPGEQFF.

This clonotype has ten or more counts. The chain joins TRBV6-5 to TRBJ1-1, with 9 bases identical to TRBD1. CDR3 length: 15 residues. The germline CDR1 and CDR2 sequences are MNHEY and SVGAGI. The V and J ends lost 1 base and 5 bases, in that order; junction bases with no gene match: 5. The CDR3 coding sequence is TGTGCCAGCAGTTACTTGGGGACAGGGATAACTGAAGCTTTCTTT. Amino acid sequence: CASSYLGTGITEAFF.

The chain employs TRBV7-6 and TRBJ2-6; 9 bases align to TRBD2. With 2 bases clipped from V and 0 bases from J, the junction kept 17 bases outside the gene matches. Germline V gives CDR1 SGHVS, CDR2 FNYEAQ. This CDR3 is built from 22 residues. The CDR3 loop reads CASSLRGIGSLAGLSGANVLTF. In DNA, the CDR3 is TGTGCCAGCAGCTTACGGGGTATAGGGTCCCTAGCGGGACTCTCTGGGGCCAACGTCCTGACTTTC.

This clonotype was counted many times. V usage is TRBV20-1 and J usage is TRBJ1-1; D is unclear. This CDR3 is 15 amino acids long. Germline V gene sequence: CDR1 DFQATT, CDR2 SNEGSKA (reference sequence). The V end was cut by 1 base, the J end by 0 bases, with 12 bases between. The CDR3 loop is CSARGLRALNTEAFF. The DNA of the CDR3 is TGCAGTGCTAGAGGACTCCGGGCCTTGAACACTGAAGCTTTCTTT.

This clonotype has a count of ten or more. The chain carries TRBV18 and TRBJ2-1; D not certain. CDR3 size: 17 residues. Trimming cost V 0 bases and J 1 base, with 13 bases left between them. Germline-derived CDR1 and CDR2 are KGHSH and LQKENI. The CDR3 DNA reads TGTGCCAGCTCACCACCAATTCGCAGTCTTTCCTACAATGAGCAGTTCTTC. This sequence encodes CASSPPIRSLSYNEQFF.

The CDR3 DNA reads as TGTGCCAGTAGAGACAGGCCGAGCTCCTACAATGAGCAGTTCTTC. This encodes CASRDRPSSYNEQFF. V usage is TRBV19 and J usage is TRBJ2-1; TRBD1 might be the D (6 bases). Looked up from germline, CDR1 is LNHDA and CDR2 is SQIVND (reference sequence). With 6 bases removed from V and 0 bases from J, the gap between germline ends came to 12 bases. This CDR3 comprises 15 residues.

The sample holds many counts of this clonotype. This chain joins TRBV20-1 and TRBJ2-7; 7 bases map to TRBD2. The CDR3 contains 15 residues. Germline V gene sequence: CDR1 DFQATT, CDR2 SNEGSKA (reference sequence). V lost 5 bases and J lost 0; bases outside the gene matches: 10. In nucleotides, the CDR3 is TGCAGTGCTCCAAAGTGGGGGACTACCTCCTACGAGCAGTACTTC. It specifies CSAPKWGTTSYEQYF.

The chain couples TRBV6-5 to TRBJ2-1, with unresolved D. Germline V gene data show CDR1 as MNHEY and CDR2 as SVGAGI. The CDR3 spans 13 residues. Trimming cost V 0 bases and J 9 bases, with 9 bases left between them. CDR3 amino acids: CASSYSDLGEQFF. DNA of the CDR3: TGTGCCAGCAGTTACTCAGACCTAGGTGAGCAGTTCTTC.

Turning to this clonotype: A read error is possible here, since a much larger clone lies one base away. The chain recombines TRBV15 with TRBJ2-7; D might be TRBD1 (5 bases). Per germline, CDR1 LNHNV and CDR2 YYDKDF (reference sequence). CDR3 length: 17 amino acids. Trimming shortened V by 1 base and J by 2 bases, and 18 bases separated the two germline ends. CDR3 protein: CATSRVLTGTGAYEQYF. For the CDR3, the DNA is TGTGCCACCAGCAGAGTCCTCACGGGTACAGGAGCCTACGAGCAGTACTTC.